These T cell receptor beta chains were read from a single sample in a study of vaccination and CD4 T cells after COVID-19. TCRdb re-called the PCR reads with MiXCR, one entry per CDR3 protein. The sample lists under 8,000 distinct CDR3 sequences; roughly a third were seen once. Their recognized antigens are unknown. The material sequenced was CD4+ T cells from blood, cultured in vitro. The receptors originated from a human donor in good health. The CDR3 runs from the conserved cysteine through the conserved F or W. The D gene is left open where the match is weak. Clone size appears in some rows only: once, few, many, or a class for an expanded clone.

clone_size	d_call	j_call	v_call	cdr3_nt	cdr3_aa
medium-sized	TRBD1	TRBJ1-2	TRBV20-1	TGCAGTGCTAGCAGGGGGTCTAACTATGGCTACACCTTC	CSASRGSNYGYTF
few	TRBD2	TRBJ2-1	TRBV20-1	TGCAGTGCTAGTAGGGCGAGCGGGAGCTTAAATGAGCAGTTCTTC	CSASRASGSLNEQFF
few	.	TRBJ1-1	TRBV24-1	TGTGCCACCAGTGACGCATGGGGGGGTGAAGCTTTCTTT	CATSDAWGGEAFF
few	TRBD2	TRBJ2-7	TRBV10-3	TGTGCCGTCTTGGGGCTAGCGGGGAACCATTCCTACGAGCAGTACTTC	CAVLGLAGNHSYEQYF
.	TRBD1	TRBJ2-3	TRBV20-1	TGCAGTGCTAGAGGGGACAGGGCGACGCAGTATTTT	CSARGDRATQYF
.	.	TRBJ2-5	TRBV20-1	TGCAGTCCTCAGGGCAGAACTCAAGAGACCCAGTACTTC	CSPQGRTQETQYF
.	TRBD1	TRBJ1-2	TRBV7-8	TGTGCCAGCAGCCAGGGACAGAGTGGCTACACCTTC	CASSQGQSGYTF
few	.	TRBJ2-7	TRBV7-9	TGTGCCAGCAGCCAACGGGCGGGAATCAGCTACGAGCAGTACTTC	CASSQRAGISYEQYF
.	.	TRBJ2-7	TRBV20-1	TGCAGTGCTAGGAGAGGGCGGAGCTACGAGCAGTACTTC	CSARRGRSYEQYF
few	TRBD2	TRBJ2-3	TRBV20-1	TGCAGTGCTAGAGACTCACTAGCGGGAGGGCGGGTAGATACGCAGTATTTT	CSARDSLAGGRVDTQYF
.	.	TRBJ2-2	TRBV7-2	TGTGCCAGCAGCTTGGGGCCCCGAACCGGGGAGCTGTTTTTT	CASSLGPRTGELFF
few	.	TRBJ1-1	TRBV7-3	TGTGCCAGCAGCACAGAGCGGCACACTGAAGCTTTCTTT	CASSTERHTEAFF
few	TRBD1	TRBJ1-1	TRBV10-3	TGTGCCATCAGTCCGTCGACAGGGGGCAACACTGAAGCTTTCTTT	CAISPSTGGNTEAFF
medium-sized	TRBD1	TRBJ2-5	TRBV27	TGTGCCAGCACCAGGGACAGGGGAAGCCAAGAGACCCAGTACTTC	CASTRDRGSQETQYF
few	TRBD1	TRBJ1-5	TRBV7-9	TGTGCCAGCAGTCAGGACAGGGGCCCCTTCTCTAGCAATCAGCCCCAGCATTTT	CASSQDRGPFSSNQPQHF
.	.	TRBJ2-1	TRBV24-1	TGTGCCACCAGTGAACAGCCCGGATTTGAGCAGTTCTTC	CATSEQPGFEQFF
few	.	TRBJ1-1	TRBV20-1	TGCAGTGCTAGGGGGACGTTGAACACTGAAGCTTTCTTT	CSARGTLNTEAFF
medium-sized	.	TRBJ1-6	TRBV11-2	TGTGCCAGCAGCATAATGGACCGCCAGCCCCTCCACTTT	CASSIMDRQPLHF
few	TRBD1	TRBJ2-5	TRBV6-1	TGTGCCAGCAGGGGGGACAGGGGGCGAGAAGAGACCCAGTACTTC	CASRGDRGREETQYF
medium-sized	.	TRBJ1-2	TRBV6-1	TGTGCCAGCAGTGAAACGGTAACACAAGTATATGGCTACACCTTC	CASSETVTQVYGYTF
.	.	TRBJ2-3	TRBV18	TGTGCCAGCTCACCAGTAGATACGCAGTATTTT	CASSPVDTQYF
few	TRBD2	TRBJ2-3	TRBV20-1	TGCAGTGCTACGGAGCGGGACCGAGATACGCAGTATTTT	CSATERDRDTQYF
.	.	TRBJ1-6	TRBV27	TGTGCCAGCAGTCAACTCCCGGACGGGAATTCACCCCTCCACTTT	CASSQLPDGNSPLHF
.	TRBD1	TRBJ2-7	TRBV10-3	TGTGCCGTCAGTGGGAGACAGGGGGCGAACGAGCAGTACTTC	CAVSGRQGANEQYF
.	.	TRBJ2-1	TRBV14	TGTGCCAGCAGCCAGGGAGTAGGGGCCTACAATGAGCAGTTCTTC	CASSQGVGAYNEQFF
.	TRBD1	TRBJ1-2	TRBV2	TGTGCCAGCAGTGTGACCAGGGGGCCGGCTAACTATGGCTACACCTTC	CASSVTRGPANYGYTF
.	.	TRBJ1-6	TRBV5-6	TGTGCCAGCAGGAAGTCCGGGGATAGCGGTTCACCCCTCCACTTT	CASRKSGDSGSPLHF
.	.	TRBJ2-3	TRBV6-1	TGTGCCAGCAGAGAGGACATCACAGATACGCAGTATTTT	CASREDITDTQYF
few	.	TRBJ2-5	TRBV7-6	TGTGCCAGCAGCTTAACACACCAAGAGACCCAGTACTTC	CASSLTHQETQYF
.	.	TRBJ2-5	TRBV18	TGTGCCAGCTCACCTCAAGAGACCCAGTACTTC	CASSPQETQYF
.	.	TRBJ2-7	TRBV19	TGTGCCAGTAGGGACCGATCCTACGAGCAGTACTTC	CASRDRSYEQYF
few	.	TRBJ2-5	TRBV20-1	TGCAGTGCTAGAGAGTACATACCGCAAGAGACCCAGTACTTC	CSAREYIPQETQYF
few	.	TRBJ2-5	TRBV11-2	TGTGCCAGCAGCTCTAGGACGGCCCAAGAGACCCAGTACTTC	CASSSRTAQETQYF
.	.	TRBJ2-6	TRBV28	TGTGCCAGCGCTCCCAAAGGCCAGGGAATTCTCCTGACTTTC	CASAPKGQGILLTF
medium-sized	.	TRBJ2-5	TRBV7-6	TGTGCCAGCAGCTCTCCTTGGGGGATCGTCGAGACCCAGTACTTC	CASSSPWGIVETQYF
few	TRBD1	TRBJ1-1	TRBV7-3	TGTGCCAGCAGTAGACAGGGCAACACTGAAGCTTTCTTT	CASSRQGNTEAFF
.	TRBD2	TRBJ2-2	TRBV7-2	TGTGCCACCTTGGGGGGGGTGGGCACCGGGGAGCTGTTTTTT	CATLGGVGTGELFF
.	.	TRBJ2-5	TRBV7-8	TGTGCCAGCAGCTTCGCTAGAGAGACCCAGTACTTC	CASSFARETQYF
few	TRBD2	TRBJ2-3	TRBV6-1	TGTGCCAGCAGTGTGGGGCCGGGACTAGGCACAGATACGCAGTATTTT	CASSVGPGLGTDTQYF
.	TRBD1	TRBJ1-5	TRBV29-1	TGCAGCGTGGGACAGGGTTTGGATCAGCCCCAGCATTTT	CSVGQGLDQPQHF
.	.	TRBJ2-5	TRBV7-8	TGTGCCAGCAGCTCCGGCGGACAGATATACCAAGAGACCCAGTACTTC	CASSSGGQIYQETQYF
.	TRBD2	TRBJ2-5	TRBV11-2	TGTGCCAGCAGCTTACGCAGGGTTAGCGGGAGTGCCGAGACCCAGTACTTC	CASSLRRVSGSAETQYF
.	.	TRBJ1-2	TRBV6-1	TGTGCCAGCAGTCAAGTGGGTTACTATGGCTACACCTTC	CASSQVGYYGYTF
.	TRBD2	TRBJ2-7	TRBV5-6	TGTGCCAGCAACGTAGCGGGATCCCCCTACGAGCAGTACTTC	CASNVAGSPYEQYF
few	TRBD2	TRBJ2-1	TRBV7-2	TGTGCCAGCAGCTTAGTACAGCGGGAAGGGTCCTACAATGAGCAGTTCTTC	CASSLVQREGSYNEQFF
few	.	TRBJ2-7	TRBV28	TGTGCCAGCAGTTCTATAGGAGGGGGGCAGGAGCAGTACTTC	CASSSIGGGQEQYF
few	TRBD2	TRBJ2-1	TRBV28	TGTGCCAGCAGTTTTATCGGGCTAGCGGGATCGACTTGGCTCTTC	CASSFIGLAGSTWLF
.	TRBD2	TRBJ2-2	TRBV7-3	TGTGCCAGCAGCCGCGCCGGGACTAGAGAGGGGAACACCGGGGAGCTGTTTTTT	CASSRAGTREGNTGELFF
.	.	TRBJ1-1	TRBV30	TGTGCCTGGAGTGGAAATGAAGCTTTCTTT	CAWSGNEAFF
.	.	TRBJ2-1	TRBV7-2	TGTGCCAGCAGCTTAGGGGGGGGGCTTACCTACAATGAGCAGTTCTTC	CASSLGGGLTYNEQFF
.	TRBD2	TRBJ2-5	TRBV2	TGTGCCAGCATGACTAGCGGAGAGACCCAGTACTTC	CASMTSGETQYF
.	.	TRBJ1-6	TRBV6-1	TGTGCCAGCTCCAACCCTTTCTCACCCCTCCACTTT	CASSNPFSPLHF
.	.	TRBJ1-1	TRBV6-1	TGTGCCAGCCTCTATGGGGGGGCGGTCATGAACACTGAAGCTTTCTTT	CASLYGGAVMNTEAFF
medium-sized	.	TRBJ1-6	TRBV7-9	TGTGCCAGCAGTATTCGGGACACCTATTCACCCCTCCACTTT	CASSIRDTYSPLHF
.	.	TRBJ1-2	TRBV4-3	TGCGCCAGCAGCCAAGATGGTAGGAGAGGCTACACCTTC	CASSQDGRRGYTF
medium-sized	TRBD1	TRBJ1-5	TRBV6-2/TRBV6-3	TGTGCCAGCAAGGGACAGGGGGCTGGGCAGCCCCAGCATTTT	CASKGQGAGQPQHF
.	.	TRBJ2-1	TRBV6-1	TGTGCCAGCACACGCTACAATGAGCAGTTCTTC	CASTRYNEQFF
.	.	TRBJ1-5	TRBV21-1	TGTGCCAGCAGCAAAGCCCCTGACCCGGGACAGTGTTCGGTTGATCAGCCCCAGCATTTT	CASSKAPDPGQCSVDQPQHF
.	.	TRBJ2-1	TRBV7-9	TGTGCCAGCAACTCCCACGAGGGGCTAGGCGCATACAATGAGCAGTTCTTC	CASNSHEGLGAYNEQFF